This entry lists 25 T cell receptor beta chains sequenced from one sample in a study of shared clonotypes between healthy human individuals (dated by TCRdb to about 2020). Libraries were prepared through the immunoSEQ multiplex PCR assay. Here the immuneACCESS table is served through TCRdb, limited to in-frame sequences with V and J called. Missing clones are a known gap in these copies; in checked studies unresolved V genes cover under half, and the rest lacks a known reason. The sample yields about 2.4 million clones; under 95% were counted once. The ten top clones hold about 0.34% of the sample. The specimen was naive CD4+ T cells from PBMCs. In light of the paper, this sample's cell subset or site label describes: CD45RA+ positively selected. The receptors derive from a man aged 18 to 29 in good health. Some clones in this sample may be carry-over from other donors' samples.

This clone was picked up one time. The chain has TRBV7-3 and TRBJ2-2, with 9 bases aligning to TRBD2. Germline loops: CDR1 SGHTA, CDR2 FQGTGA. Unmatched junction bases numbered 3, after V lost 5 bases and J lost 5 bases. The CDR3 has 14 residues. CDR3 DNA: TGTGCCAGCAGCCTAGCGGGACAAACCGGGGAGCTGTTTTTT. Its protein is CASSLAGQTGELFF.

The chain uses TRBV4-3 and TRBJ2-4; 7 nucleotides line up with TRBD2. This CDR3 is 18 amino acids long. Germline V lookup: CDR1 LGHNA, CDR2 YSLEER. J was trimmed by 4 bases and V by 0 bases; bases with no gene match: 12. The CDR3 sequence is CASSQDWPPSGIKNIQYF. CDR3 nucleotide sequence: TGCGCCAGCAGCCAAGATTGGCCCCCCAGCGGGATTAAAAACATTCAGTACTTC.

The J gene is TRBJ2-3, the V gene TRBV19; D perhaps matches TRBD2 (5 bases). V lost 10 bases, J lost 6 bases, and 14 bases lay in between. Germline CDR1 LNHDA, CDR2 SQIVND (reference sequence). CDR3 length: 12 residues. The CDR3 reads CATRASPDTQYF. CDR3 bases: TGTGCCACGAGGGCCTCCCCGGATACGCAGTATTTT.

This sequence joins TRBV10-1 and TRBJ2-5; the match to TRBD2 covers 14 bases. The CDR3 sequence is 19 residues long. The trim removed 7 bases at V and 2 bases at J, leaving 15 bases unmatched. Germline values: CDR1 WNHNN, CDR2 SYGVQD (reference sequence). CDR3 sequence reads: CASIRKGTSGSVVQETQYF. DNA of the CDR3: TGCGCCAGCATCCGAAAAGGGACTAGCGGGAGTGTCGTACAAGAGACCCAGTACTTC.

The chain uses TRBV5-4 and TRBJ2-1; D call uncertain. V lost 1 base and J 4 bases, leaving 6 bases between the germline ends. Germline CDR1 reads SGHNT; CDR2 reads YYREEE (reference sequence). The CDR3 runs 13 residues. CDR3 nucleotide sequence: TGTGCCAGCAGCTTGTTTGGGTACAATGAGCAGTTCTTC. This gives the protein CASSLFGYNEQFF.

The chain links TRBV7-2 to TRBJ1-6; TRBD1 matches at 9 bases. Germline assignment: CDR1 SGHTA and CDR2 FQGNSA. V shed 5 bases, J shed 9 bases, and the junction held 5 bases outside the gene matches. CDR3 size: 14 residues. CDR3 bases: TGTGCCAGCAGCCCCGGGACAGGGTCTTCACCCCTCCACTTT. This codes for CASSPGTGSSPLHF.

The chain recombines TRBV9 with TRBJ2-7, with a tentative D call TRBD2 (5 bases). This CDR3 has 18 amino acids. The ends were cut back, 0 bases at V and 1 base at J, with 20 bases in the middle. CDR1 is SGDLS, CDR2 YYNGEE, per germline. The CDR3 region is CASSVDRSQRRRSYEQYF. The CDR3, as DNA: TGTGCCAGCAGCGTAGACCGAAGCCAGAGGAGGCGATCCTACGAGCAGTACTTC. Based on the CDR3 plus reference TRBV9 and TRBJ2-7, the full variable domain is DSGVTQTPKHLITATGQRVTLRCSPRSGDLSVYWYQQSLDQGLQFLIQYYNGEERAKGNILERFSAQQFPDLHSELNLSSLELGDSALYFCASSVDRSQRRRSYEQYFGPGTRLTVT.

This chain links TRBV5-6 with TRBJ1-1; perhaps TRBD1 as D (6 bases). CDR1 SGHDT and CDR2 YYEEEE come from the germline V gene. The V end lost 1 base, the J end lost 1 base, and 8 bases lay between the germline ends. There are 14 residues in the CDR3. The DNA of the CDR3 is TGTGCCAGCAGCTTGCAGGGGCGGAACACTGAAGCTTTCTTT. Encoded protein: CASSLQGRNTEAFF.

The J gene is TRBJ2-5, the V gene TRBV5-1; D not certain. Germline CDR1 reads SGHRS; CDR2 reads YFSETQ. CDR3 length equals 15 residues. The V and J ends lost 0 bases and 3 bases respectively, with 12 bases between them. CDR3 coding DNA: TGCGCCAGCAGCTTGGCCTGGCTAACCGAAGAGACCCAGTACTTC. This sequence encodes CASSLAWLTEETQYF.

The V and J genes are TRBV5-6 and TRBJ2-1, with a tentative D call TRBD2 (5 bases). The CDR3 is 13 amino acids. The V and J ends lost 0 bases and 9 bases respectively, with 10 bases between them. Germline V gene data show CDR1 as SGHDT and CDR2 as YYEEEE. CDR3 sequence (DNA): TGTGCCAGCAGCTTGGGAGGGAGCGGTGAGCAGTTCTTC. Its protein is CASSLGGSGEQFF. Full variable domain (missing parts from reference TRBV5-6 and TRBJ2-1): DAGVTQSPTHLIKTRGQQVTLRCSPKSGHDTVSWYQQALGQGPQFIFQYYEEEERQRGNFPDRFSGHQFPNYSSELNVNALLLGDSALYLCASSLGGSGEQFFGPGTRLTVL.

The CDR3 reads CASSSDSLSGELFF. The CDR3 DNA follows: TGTGCCAGCAGCTCGGACTCCCTGTCCGGGGAGCTGTTTTTT. The chain joins TRBV7-2 to TRBJ2-2, with D maybe TRBD2 (5 bases). Trimming pared 4 bases from V and 6 bases from J, leaving 12 bases between. The CDR3 totals 14 residues. Per the germline V gene, CDR1 is SGHTA and CDR2 is FQGNSA.

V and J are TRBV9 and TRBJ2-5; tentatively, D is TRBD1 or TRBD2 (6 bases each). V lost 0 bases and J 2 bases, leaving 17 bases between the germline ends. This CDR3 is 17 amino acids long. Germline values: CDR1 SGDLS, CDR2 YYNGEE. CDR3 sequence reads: CASSVARTGATQETQYF. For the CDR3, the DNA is TGTGCCAGCAGCGTAGCGAGGACGGGGGCAACTCAAGAGACCCAGTACTTC. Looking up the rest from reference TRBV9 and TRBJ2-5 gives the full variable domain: DSGVTQTPKHLITATGQRVTLRCSPRSGDLSVYWYQQSLDQGLQFLIQYYNGEERAKGNILERFSAQQFPDLHSELNLSSLELGDSALYFCASSVARTGATQETQYFGPGTRLLVL.

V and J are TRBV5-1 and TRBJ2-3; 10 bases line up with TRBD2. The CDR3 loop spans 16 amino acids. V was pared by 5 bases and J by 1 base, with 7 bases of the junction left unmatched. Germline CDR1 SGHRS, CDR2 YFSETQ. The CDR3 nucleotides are TGCGCCAGCAGTATGAGGGGGACTAGCGGCACAGATACGCAGTATTTT. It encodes CASSMRGTSGTDTQYF.

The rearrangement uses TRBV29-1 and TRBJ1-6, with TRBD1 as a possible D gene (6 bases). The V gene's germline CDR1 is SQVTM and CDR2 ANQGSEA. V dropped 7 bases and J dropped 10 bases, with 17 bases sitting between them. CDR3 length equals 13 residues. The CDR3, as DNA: TGCAGCGACTCCACCAGGGGTAGGTCACCCCTCCACTTT. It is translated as CSDSTRGRSPLHF.

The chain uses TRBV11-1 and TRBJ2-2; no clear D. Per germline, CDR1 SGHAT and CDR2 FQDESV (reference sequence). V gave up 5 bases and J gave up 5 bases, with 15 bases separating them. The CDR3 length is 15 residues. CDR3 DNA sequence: TGTGCCAGCAGCCTGGGCAGCGTTTTTACCGGGGAGCTGTTTTTT. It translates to CASSLGSVFTGELFF.

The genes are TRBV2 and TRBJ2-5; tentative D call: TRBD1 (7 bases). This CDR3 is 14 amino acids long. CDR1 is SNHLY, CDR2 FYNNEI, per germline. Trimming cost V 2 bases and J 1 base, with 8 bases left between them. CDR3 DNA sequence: TGTGCCAGCAGTGAACAGGGGGGCCAAGAGACCCAGTACTTC. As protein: CASSEQGGQETQYF. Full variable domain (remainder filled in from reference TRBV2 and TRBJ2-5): EPEVTQTPSHQVTQMGQEVILRCVPISNHLYFYWYRQILGQKVEFLVSFYNNEISEKSEIFDDQFSVERPDGSNFTLKIRSTKLEDSAMYFCASSEQGGQETQYFGPGTRLLVL.

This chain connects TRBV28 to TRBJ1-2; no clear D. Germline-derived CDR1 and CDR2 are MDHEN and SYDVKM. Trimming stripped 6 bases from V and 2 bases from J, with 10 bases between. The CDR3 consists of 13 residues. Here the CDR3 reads CASRSPENYGYTF. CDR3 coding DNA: TGTGCCAGCAGGTCACCGGAGAACTATGGCTACACCTTC.

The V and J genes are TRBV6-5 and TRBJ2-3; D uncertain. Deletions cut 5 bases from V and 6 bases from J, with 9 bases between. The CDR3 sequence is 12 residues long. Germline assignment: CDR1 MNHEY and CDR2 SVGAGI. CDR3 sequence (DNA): TGTGCCAGCAGTCCCACTGGGGATACGCAGTATTTT. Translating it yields CASSPTGDTQYF.

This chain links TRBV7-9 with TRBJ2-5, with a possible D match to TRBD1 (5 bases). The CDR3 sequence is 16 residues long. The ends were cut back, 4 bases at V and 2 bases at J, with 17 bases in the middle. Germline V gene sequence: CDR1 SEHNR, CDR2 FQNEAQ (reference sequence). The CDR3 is CASSSAAGKRQETQYF. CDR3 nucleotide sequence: TGTGCCAGCAGCTCCGCCGCAGGGAAACGGCAAGAGACCCAGTACTTC. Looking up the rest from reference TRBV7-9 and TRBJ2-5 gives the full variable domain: DTGVSQNPRHKITKRGQNVTFRCDPISEHNRLYWYRQTLGQGPEFLTYFQNEAQLEKSRLLSDRFSAERPKGSFSTLEIQRTEQGDSAMYLCASSSAAGKRQETQYFGPGTRLLVL.

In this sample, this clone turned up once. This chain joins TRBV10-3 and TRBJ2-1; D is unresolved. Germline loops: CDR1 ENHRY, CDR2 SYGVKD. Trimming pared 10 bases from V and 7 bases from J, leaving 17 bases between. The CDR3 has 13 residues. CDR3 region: CATRPRGGNEQFF. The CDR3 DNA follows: TGTGCCACCCGACCCCGAGGTGGAAATGAGCAGTTCTTC.

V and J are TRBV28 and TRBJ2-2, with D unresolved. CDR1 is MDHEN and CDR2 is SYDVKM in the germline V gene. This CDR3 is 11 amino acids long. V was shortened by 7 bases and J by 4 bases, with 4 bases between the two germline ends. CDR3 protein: CASTFTGELFF. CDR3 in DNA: TGTGCCAGCACCTTCACCGGGGAGCTGTTTTTT.

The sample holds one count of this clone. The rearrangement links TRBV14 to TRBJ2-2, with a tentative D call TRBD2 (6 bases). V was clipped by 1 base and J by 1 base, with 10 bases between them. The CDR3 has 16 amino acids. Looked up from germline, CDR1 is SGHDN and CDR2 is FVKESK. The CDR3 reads CASSQVGGMNTGELFF. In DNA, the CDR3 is TGTGCCAGCAGCCAAGTTGGGGGGATGAACACCGGGGAGCTGTTTTTT.

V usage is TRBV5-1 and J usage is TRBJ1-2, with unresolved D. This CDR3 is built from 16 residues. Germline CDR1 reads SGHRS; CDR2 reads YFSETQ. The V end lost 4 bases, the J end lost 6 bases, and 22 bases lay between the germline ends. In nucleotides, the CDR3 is TGCGCCAGCAGCCCCTTCCTCCCGGGCCCGCGGGATGGCTACACCTTC. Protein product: CASSPFLPGPRDGYTF.

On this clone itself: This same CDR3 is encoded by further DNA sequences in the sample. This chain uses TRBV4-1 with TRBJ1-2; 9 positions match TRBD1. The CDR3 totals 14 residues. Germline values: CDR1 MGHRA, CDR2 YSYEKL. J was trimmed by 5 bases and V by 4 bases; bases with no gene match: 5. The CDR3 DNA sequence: TGCGCCAGCAGCCCACCGGGACAGGGTTATGGCTACACCTTC. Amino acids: CASSPPGQGYGYTF.

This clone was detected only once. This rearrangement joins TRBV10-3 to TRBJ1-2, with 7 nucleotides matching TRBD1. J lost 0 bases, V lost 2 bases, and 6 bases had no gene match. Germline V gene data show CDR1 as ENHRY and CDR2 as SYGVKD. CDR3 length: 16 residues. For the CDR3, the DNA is TGTGCCATCAGTGAGCAACGACAGGGCTCTAACTATGGCTACACCTTC. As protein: CAISEQRQGSNYGYTF.